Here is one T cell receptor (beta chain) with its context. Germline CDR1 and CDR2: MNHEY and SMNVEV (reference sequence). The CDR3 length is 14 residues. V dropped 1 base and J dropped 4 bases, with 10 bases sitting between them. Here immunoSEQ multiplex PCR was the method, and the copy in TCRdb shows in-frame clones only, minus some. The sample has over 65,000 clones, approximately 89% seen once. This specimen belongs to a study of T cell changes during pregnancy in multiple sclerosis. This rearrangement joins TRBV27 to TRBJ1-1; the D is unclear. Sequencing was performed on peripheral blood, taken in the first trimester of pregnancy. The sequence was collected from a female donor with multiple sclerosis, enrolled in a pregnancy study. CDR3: CASSLFAGATEAFF. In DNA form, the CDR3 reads TGTGCCAGCAGTTTATTCGCGGGAGCCACTGAAGCTTTCTTT.